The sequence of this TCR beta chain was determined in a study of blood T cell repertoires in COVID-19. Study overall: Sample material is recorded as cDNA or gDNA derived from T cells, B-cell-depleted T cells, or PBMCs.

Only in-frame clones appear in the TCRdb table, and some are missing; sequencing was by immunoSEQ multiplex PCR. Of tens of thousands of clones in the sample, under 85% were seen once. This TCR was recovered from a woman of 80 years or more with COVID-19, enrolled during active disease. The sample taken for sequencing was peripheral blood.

CDR3 sequence: CASSVGGWGGPTGELFF. In DNA, the CDR3 is TGTGCCAGCAGCGTAGGGGGCTGGGGGGGCCCCACCGGGGAGCTGTTTTTT. This chain uses TRBV9 with TRBJ2-2; D may be TRBD2 (7 bases). Germline lookup yields CDR1 SGDLS and CDR2 YYNGEE. V shed 0 bases and J shed 4 bases, with 16 bases lying between them. CDR3 length: 17 residues.